These T cell receptor beta chains were read from a single sample in a study of OX40 agonist ivuxolimab in advanced cancers. Generated by immunoSEQ multiplex PCR, the TCRdb table keeps only in-frame clones and is missing some. The data contain some 25,000 clones, approximately 86% of them singletons. Sequencing used CD4+ or CD8+ T cells sorted from blood, obtained in a trial of the OX40 agonist ivuxolimab. The receptor set was obtained from an adult with an advanced solid tumor such as melanoma, head and neck, liver or kidney cancer. Each CDR3 is given with its conserved first and last residue. A D gene is named only where the DNA matches it firmly. Part of the rows lack a size; the others show once, few, many or a class for expanded clones.

CDR3aa	CDR3nt	abundance	v_gene	j_gene	d_gene
CASSVGSGELFF	TGTGCCAGCAGCGTAGGATCCGGGGAGCTGTTTTTT	-	TRBV9	TRBJ2-2	-
CASSLDGVNTEAFF	TGTGCCAGCAGCTTAGATGGAGTGAACACTGAAGCTTTCTTT	-	TRBV7-8	TRBJ1-1	-
CASSLASNSRLAKNIQYF	TGTGCCAGCAGCTTAGCGAGTAACAGCCGTCTAGCCAAAAACATTCAGTACTTC	-	TRBV11-1	TRBJ2-4	-
CASSSRSLEGEQFF	TGTGCCAGCAGCTCCCGGAGCCTAGAGGGTGAGCAGTTCTTC	-	TRBV7-9	TRBJ2-1	-
CASSPRYEQYF	TGTGCCAGCAGCCCCCGATACGAGCAGTACTTC	-	TRBV6-5	TRBJ2-7	-
CAISEERYSYEQYF	TGTGCCATCAGTGAGGAGCGATACTCCTACGAGCAGTACTTC	-	TRBV10-3	TRBJ2-7	-
CASSHYGRPQHF	TGTGCCAGCAGCCACTATGGCCGGCCCCAGCATTTT	-	TRBV6-5	TRBJ1-5	-
CASSQLSLGGYEQYF	TGTGCCAGCAGCCAGCTGTCGCTGGGGGGCTACGAGCAGTACTTC	-	TRBV7-9	TRBJ2-7	-
CASSFSSYNSPLHF	TGTGCCAGCAGTTTTAGCTCCTATAATTCACCCCTCCACTTT	few	TRBV27	TRBJ1-6	-
CASSAGTGGPINYGYTF	TGTGCCAGCAGCGCCGGGACAGGCGGACCTATAAACTATGGCTACACCTTC	-	TRBV9	TRBJ1-2	TRBD1
CASSWPSAGGELFF	TGTGCCAGCAGCTGGCCCTCCGCGGGCGGGGAGCTGTTTTTT	-	TRBV5-6	TRBJ2-2	-
CASSYTSGSVNGELFF	TGTGCCAGCAGCTACACTAGCGGGAGCGTGAACGGGGAGCTGTTTTTT	-	TRBV27	TRBJ2-2	TRBD2
CASSFREGSYEQYF	TGCGCCAGCAGCTTTCGGGAGGGGTCCTACGAGCAGTACTTC	-	TRBV5-1	TRBJ2-7	TRBD2
CASSPPTGGNYGYTF	TGCGCCAGCAGCCCACCCACAGGGGGCAACTATGGCTACACCTTC	-	TRBV4-1	TRBJ1-2	TRBD1
CASSQDQTGIWTQYF	TGCGCCAGCAGCCAAGATCAAACGGGGATCTGGACCCAGTACTTC	few	TRBV4-3	TRBJ2-5	-
CASSLNGPGSIYGYTF	TGTGCCAGCAGCTTAAATGGCCCGGGATCCATATATGGCTACACCTTC	-	TRBV7-2	TRBJ1-2	-
CASSQGAGRNTIYF	TGTGCCAGCAGCCAGGGGGCCGGCCGAAACACCATATATTTT	-	TRBV27	TRBJ1-3	TRBD1
CASSTRQGYTEAFF	TGCGCCAGCAGCACCCGACAGGGGTACACTGAAGCTTTCTTT	-	TRBV4-3	TRBJ1-1	TRBD1
CASSRRDGNTGELFF	TGTGCCAGCAGCCGCCGGGACGGTAACACCGGGGAGCTGTTTTTT	-	TRBV4-2	TRBJ2-2	-
CASSVPGTAHNYGYTF	TGTGCCAGCAGTGTCCCCGGGACGGCCCATAACTATGGCTACACCTTC	-	TRBV6-1	TRBJ1-2	-
CASSPSSTDTQYF	TGTGCCAGCAGCCCCTCGAGCACAGATACGCAGTATTTT	-	TRBV9	TRBJ2-3	-
CASSFTSGGNGYTF	TGTGCCAGCAGCTTTACCTCAGGGGGAAATGGCTACACCTTC	-	TRBV11-2	TRBJ1-2	TRBD1
CASSQRSPKTDTQYF	TGTGCCAGCAGCCAACGAAGCCCCAAGACAGATACGCAGTATTTT	once	TRBV7-9	TRBJ2-3	-